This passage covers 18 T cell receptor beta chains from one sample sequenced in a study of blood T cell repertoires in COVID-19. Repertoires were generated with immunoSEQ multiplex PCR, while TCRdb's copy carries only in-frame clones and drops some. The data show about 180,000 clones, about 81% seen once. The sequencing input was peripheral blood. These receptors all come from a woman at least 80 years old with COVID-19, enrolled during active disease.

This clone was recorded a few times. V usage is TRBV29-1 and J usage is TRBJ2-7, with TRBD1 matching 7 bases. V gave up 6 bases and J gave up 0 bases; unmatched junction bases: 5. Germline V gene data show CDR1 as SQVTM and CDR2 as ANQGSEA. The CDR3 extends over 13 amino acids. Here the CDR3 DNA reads TGCAGCGTCCAGGACAGGTTCTCCTACGAGCAGTACTTC. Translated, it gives CSVQDRFSYEQYF.

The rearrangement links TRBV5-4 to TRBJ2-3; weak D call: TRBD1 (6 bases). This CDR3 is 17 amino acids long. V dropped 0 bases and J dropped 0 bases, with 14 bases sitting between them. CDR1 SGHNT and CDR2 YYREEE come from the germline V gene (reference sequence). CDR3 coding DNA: TGTGCCAGCAGCTTGGGCAGGGGCGATCCTAGCACAGATACGCAGTATTTT. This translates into CASSLGRGDPSTDTQYF.

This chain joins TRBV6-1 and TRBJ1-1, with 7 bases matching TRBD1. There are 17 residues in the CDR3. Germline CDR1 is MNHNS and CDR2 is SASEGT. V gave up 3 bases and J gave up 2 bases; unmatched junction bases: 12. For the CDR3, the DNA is TGTGCCAGCAGTGATCAGGGGGAAGTGGGTCTAAACACTGAAGCTTTCTTT. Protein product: CASSDQGEVGLNTEAFF.

CDR3 DNA: TGCAGCGTTGCCCCAAGGGGGGGAGTAGAGGTCTCCTACGAGCAGTACTTC. Protein sequence: CSVAPRGGVEVSYEQYF. The V and J genes are TRBV29-1 and TRBJ2-7; perhaps TRBD2 as D (7 bases). This CDR3 is built from 17 residues. Germline V gene sequence: CDR1 SQVTM, CDR2 ANQGSEA. Trimming shortened V by 4 bases and J by 0 bases, and 22 bases separated the two germline ends.

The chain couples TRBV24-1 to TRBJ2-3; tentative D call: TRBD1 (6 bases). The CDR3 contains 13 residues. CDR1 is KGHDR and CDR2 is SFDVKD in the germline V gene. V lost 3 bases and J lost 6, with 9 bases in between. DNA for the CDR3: TGTGCCACCAGTGATCCCGGACAGGATACGCAGTATTTT. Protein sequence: CATSDPGQDTQYF.

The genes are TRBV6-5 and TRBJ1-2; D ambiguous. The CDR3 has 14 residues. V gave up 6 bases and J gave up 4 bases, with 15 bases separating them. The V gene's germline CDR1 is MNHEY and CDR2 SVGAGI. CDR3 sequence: CASSPGITGYGYTF. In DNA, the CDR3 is TGTGCCAGCAGCCCGGGGATTACCGGCTATGGCTACACCTTC.

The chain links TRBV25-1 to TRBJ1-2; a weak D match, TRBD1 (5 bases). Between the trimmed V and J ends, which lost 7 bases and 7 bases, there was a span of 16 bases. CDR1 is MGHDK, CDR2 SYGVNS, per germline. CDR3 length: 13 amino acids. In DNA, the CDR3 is TGTGCCAGCACCGAGACGGAGGGGAGTGGCTACACCTTC. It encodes CASTETEGSGYTF.

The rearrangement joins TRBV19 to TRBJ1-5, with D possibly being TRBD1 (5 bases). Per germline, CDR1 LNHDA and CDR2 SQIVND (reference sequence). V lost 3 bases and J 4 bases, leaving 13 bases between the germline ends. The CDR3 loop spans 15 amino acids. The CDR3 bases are TGTGCCAGTAGTATGGGGGGGGGAGGTAATCAGCCCCAGCATTTT. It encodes CASSMGGGGNQPQHF.

In DNA form, the CDR3 reads TGTGCCAGCAGCCTTACCGGGACTGGAGGGAGCGAGCAGTACTTC. Its translation is CASSLTGTGGSEQYF. The chain uses TRBV5-5 and TRBJ2-7; weak D call: TRBD2 (6 bases). The germline CDR1 and CDR2 sequences are SGHKS and YYEKEE (reference sequence). This CDR3 has 15 residues. V was shortened by 4 bases and J by 6 bases, with 20 bases between the two germline ends.

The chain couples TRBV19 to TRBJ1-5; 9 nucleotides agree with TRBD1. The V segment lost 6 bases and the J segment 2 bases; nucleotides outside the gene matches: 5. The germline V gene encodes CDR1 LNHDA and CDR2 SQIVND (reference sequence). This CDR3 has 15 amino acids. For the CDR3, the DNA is TGTGCCAGTAGAGAACAGGGGGCAGGCAATCAGCCCCAGCATTTT. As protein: CASREQGAGNQPQHF. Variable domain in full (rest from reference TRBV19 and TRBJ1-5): DGGITQSPKYLFRKEGQNVTLSCEQNLNHDAMYWYRQDPGQGLRLIYYSQIVNDFQKGDIAEGYSVSREKKESFPLTVTSAQKNPTAFYLCASREQGAGNQPQHFGDGTRLSIL.

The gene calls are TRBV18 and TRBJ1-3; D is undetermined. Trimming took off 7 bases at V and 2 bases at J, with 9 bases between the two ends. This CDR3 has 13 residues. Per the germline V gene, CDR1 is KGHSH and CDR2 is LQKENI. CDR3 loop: CASCPSTGNTIYF. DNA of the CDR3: TGTGCCAGCTGCCCTAGTACTGGAAACACCATATATTTT.

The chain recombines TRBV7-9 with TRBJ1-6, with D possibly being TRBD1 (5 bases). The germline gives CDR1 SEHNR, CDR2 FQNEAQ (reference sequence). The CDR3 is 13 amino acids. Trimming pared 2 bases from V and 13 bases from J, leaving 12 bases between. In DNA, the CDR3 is TGTGCCAGCAGCTTAAAGGGTGGGACTCCCCTCCACTTT. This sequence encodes CASSLKGGTPLHF.

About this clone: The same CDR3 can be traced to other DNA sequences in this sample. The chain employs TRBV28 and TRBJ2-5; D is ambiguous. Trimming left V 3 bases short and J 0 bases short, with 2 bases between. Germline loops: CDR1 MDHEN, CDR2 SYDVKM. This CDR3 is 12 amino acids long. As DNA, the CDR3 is TGTGCCAGCAGTTTTAACCAAGAGACCCAGTACTTC. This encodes CASSFNQETQYF.

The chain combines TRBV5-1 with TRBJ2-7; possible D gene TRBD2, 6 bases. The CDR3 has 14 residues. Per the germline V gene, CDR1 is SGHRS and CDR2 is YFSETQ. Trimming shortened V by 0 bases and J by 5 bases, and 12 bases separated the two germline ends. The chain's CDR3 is CASSLDLALNEQYF. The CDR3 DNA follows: TGCGCCAGCAGCTTGGATCTAGCGCTGAACGAGCAGTACTTC.

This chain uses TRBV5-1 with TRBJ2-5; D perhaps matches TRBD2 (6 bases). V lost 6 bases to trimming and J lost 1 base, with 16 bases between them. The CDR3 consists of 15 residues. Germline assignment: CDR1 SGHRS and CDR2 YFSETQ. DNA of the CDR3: TGCGCCAGCACCCTCTTCGGAGGGGCCCAAGAGACCCAGTACTTC. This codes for CASTLFGGAQETQYF.

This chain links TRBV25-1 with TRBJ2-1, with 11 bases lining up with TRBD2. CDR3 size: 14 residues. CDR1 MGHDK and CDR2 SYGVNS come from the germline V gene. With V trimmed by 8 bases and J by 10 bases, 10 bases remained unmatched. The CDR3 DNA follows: TGTGCCAGCGGAGGGTCCGGGACTAGCGGCGAGCAGTTCTTC. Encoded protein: CASGGSGTSGEQFF.

The DNA for the CDR3 is TGTGCCAGTAGTCCGCGACTGAGCGGGAGGGAGACAGATACGCAGTATTTT. It is translated as CASSPRLSGRETDTQYF. The chain couples TRBV19 to TRBJ2-3; 10 bases align to TRBD2. CDR3 length equals 17 residues. Germline lookup yields CDR1 LNHDA and CDR2 SQIVND (reference sequence). Trimming at V came to 5 bases and at J to 3 bases, leaving 11 bases not matched to a gene.

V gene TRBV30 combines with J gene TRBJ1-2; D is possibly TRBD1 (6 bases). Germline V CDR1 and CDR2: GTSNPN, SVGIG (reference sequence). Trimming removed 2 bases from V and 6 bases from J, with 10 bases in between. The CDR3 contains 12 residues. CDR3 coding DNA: TGTGCCTGGAGTCGCTCAGGGGATGGCTACACCTTC. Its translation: CAWSRSGDGYTF.